This T cell receptor (beta chain) was sequenced during a study of shared clonotypes between healthy human individuals. Remarks on this clone: Its matching antigen is unknown.

Clones were sequenced by immunoSEQ multiplex PCR, and TCRdb holds only the in-frame ones, with some missing. The top ten clones hold approximately 1.7% of a sample with some 2.1 million clones, around 95% of them seen once. This CDR3 is 15 amino acids long. V was pared by 5 bases and J by 2 bases, with 18 bases between. Germline loops: CDR1 GTSNPN, CDR2 SVGIG (reference sequence). Whole-study results and caveats: The study sampled only blood, and tissue repertoires likely differ. What rarefaction showed was incomplete sorted-subset sequencing despite large depth.

Naive CD8 cells were CD45RO-negative, positively selected for CCR7, excluding terminally differentiated effector memory CD45RA+ cells. Among the donors, all were Caucasian adults who lived in Nashville, Tennessee. This TCR was recovered from a man between 18 and 29 years old in good health. Some clones in this sample may be carry-over from other donors' samples. The sequenced sample consisted of naive CD8+ T cells from PBMCs. The V call is TRBV30, the J call TRBJ1-1; TRBD1 is a possible D gene (6 bases). The CDR3 nucleotides are TGTGCCTGGGGTAGGGGGATGGGGACCAACACTGAAGCTTTCTTT. This sequence encodes CAWGRGMGTNTEAFF.